The present T cell receptor (beta chain) was sequenced within a study of blood T cell repertoires in COVID-19 (dated by TCRdb to 2020 to 2022). Notes on the research overall: The collaborator samples originated in the United States, Italy and Spain and spanned the acute and convalescent phases of COVID-19. The material from the prospective study consisted of cDNA or gDNA derived from T cells, B-cell-depleted T cells, or PBMCs. The dataset comprised deeply sampled blood TCRbeta repertoires from subjects exposed to, actively infected with, or recovered from COVID-19. A freely available public database, intended as a resource for researchers studying the immune response to SARS-CoV-2, is where the repertoires were released. The samples were drawn from two sources: the first 160 participants of the ongoing ImmuneRACE study, and some 1,300 subjects contributed by 6 global collaborators. A de-identified subject ID, COVID-19 status, age in years and sex were almost always included in the sample metadata. Where available, HLA class I and class II types were taken from metadata supplied by the sample provider and were not determined by assay-based typing.

The investigation overall reported the following: How much clinical and demographic metadata was included differed by source and by participant, and the metadata was provided uncurated.

TCRbeta CDR3 regions were amplified from genomic DNA by means of the immunoSEQ Assay, a bias-controlled multiplex PCR. As for how the authors treated the data: The number of nucleated cells in each sample was estimated by amplification of reference gene primers within the assay. Sequence reads were collapsed and filtered to measure the absolute abundance of every unique TCRbeta CDR3 rearrangement. For each sample, productive Simpson clonality was calculated as the square root of Simpson's diversity index across productive rearrangements. The table comes from immuneACCESS by way of TCRdb, which keeps in-frame sequences with V and J called. Part of the clones is missing from these tables; in studies checked, under half for an unresolved V gene and the rest for unknown reasons. V, J and clone size reflect that table, while D and trimming were determined from the DNA. Recorded for this sample are fewer than 200,000 clones; around 87% of them occurred a single time. Less than 3.5% of the sample belongs to the ten largest clones.

V is pared back by 5 bases and J by 3 bases, with 17 bases lying between the germline termini. From the cysteine through the phenylalanine, the CDR3 covers 15 amino acids. The CDR3 DNA has 45 bases and is translated from base 1. CDR1 and CDR2 are read off the germline V gene (reference sequence) as MNHEY and SMNVEV. With respect to this clone: Its antigen specificity is not known. The sample holds no much larger clone one base away, and base qualities are not on file.

Whole blood was collected in K2EDTA tubes by collaborating institutions according to the institutions' own protocols. Collaborator samples were shipped for TCRbeta analysis as frozen whole blood, isolated PBMCs, or DNA extracted from either sample type. This clonotype originated in a middle-aged man with active or convalescent COVID-19. The specimen was peripheral blood. This chain is built from TRBV27 and TRBJ2-7; the D region possibly corresponds to TRBD1 (5 bases align). The CDR3 protein sequence reads: CASSPYSDSFYEQYF. The DNA is as follows: TGTGCCAGCAGTCCCTACTCCGACAGCTTCTACGAGCAGTACTTC.